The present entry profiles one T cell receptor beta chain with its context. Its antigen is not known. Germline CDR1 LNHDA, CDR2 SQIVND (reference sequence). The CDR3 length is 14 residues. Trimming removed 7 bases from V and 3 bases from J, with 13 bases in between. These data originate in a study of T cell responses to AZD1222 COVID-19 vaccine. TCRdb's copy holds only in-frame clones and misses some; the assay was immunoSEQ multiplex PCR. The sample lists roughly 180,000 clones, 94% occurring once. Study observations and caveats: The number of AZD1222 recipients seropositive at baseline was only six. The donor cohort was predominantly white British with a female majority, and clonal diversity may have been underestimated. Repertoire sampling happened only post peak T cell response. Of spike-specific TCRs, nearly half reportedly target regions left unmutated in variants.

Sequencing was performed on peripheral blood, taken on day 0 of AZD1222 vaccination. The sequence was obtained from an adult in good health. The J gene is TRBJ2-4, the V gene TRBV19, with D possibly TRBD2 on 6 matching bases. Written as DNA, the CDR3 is TGTGCCAGTAAGGCCCCCGGGGGCAAAAACATTCAGTACTTC. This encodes CASKAPGGKNIQYF.